This TCR beta chain came from a study of cytomegalovirus exposure and HLA in healthy donors. Study results and caveats: The authors enumerated over 150 TCR beta chains as linked to cytomegalovirus. TCR beta V- and J-gene trimming, according to a later analysis, was linked to a missense DCLRE1C variant. Among TCR sequences, most were rare, though some public TCRs appeared in many donors. Accounts indicate the classifier identified cytomegalovirus status with strong specificity and sensitivity.

As to this clone: Antigen: not known.

The germline gives CDR1 SGHRS, CDR2 YFSETQ. V was clipped by 0 bases and J by 1 base; unmatched bases: 12. The CDR3 totals 20 residues. It was with 60 Vbeta and 13 Jbeta primers that the PCR ran. Generated by immunoSEQ multiplex PCR, the TCRdb table keeps only in-frame clones and is missing some. The sample comprises fewer than 200,000 clones, approximately 81% of which are singletons, and roughly 1% rests with the top ten. The specimen sequenced was PBMCs. The chain uses TRBV5-1 and TRBJ2-2; 10 bases are shared with TRBD2. The sequence came from a man aged 25 to 40 in good health and CMV-seronegative. The CDR3 reads CASSLGASGGQSRNTGELFF. DNA of the CDR3: TGCGCCAGCAGCTTGGGGGCTAGCGGGGGTCAGAGTCGGAACACCGGGGAGCTGTTTTTT.